This T cell receptor beta chain is drawn from a study of blood T cell repertoires in COVID-19. Across the study: Material from acute and convalescent COVID-19 was sourced from the United States, Italy and Spain.

Original methodology: By means of reference gene primer amplification, nucleated cell counts were estimated. The method was immunoSEQ multiplex PCR; TCRdb's version includes in-frame clones alone and lacks a portion of them. That table is the source of V, J and clone size, and D and trimming were worked out from the DNA. The sample has approximately 360,000 clones, roughly 89% seen once. Trimming left V 4 bases short and J 8 bases short, with 17 bases between. The germline V gene encodes CDR1 SEHNR and CDR2 FQNEAQ (reference sequence). This CDR3 region has 15 residues. This TCR was recovered from a man between 18 and 29 years old with active or convalescent COVID-19. Source material: peripheral blood. The rearrangement uses TRBV7-9 and TRBJ1-4, with unresolved D. Here the CDR3 DNA reads TGTGCCAGCAGCTCAGGCGGGAGTCCTCCAGAAAAACTGTTTTTT. This translates into CASSSGGSPPEKLFF.